These 15 T cell receptor beta chains were all obtained from the same sample, sequenced in a study of cytomegalovirus exposure and HLA in healthy donors. The PCR contained 60 Vbeta and 13 Jbeta primers. Produced via immunoSEQ multiplex PCR; TCRdb's table is partial and in-frame only. The sample consists of about 55,000 clones, about 84% of them appearing once. Sequenced material: PBMCs. Source of these receptors: a man aged 30 to 39 in good health and CMV-seronegative.

This chain links TRBV5-1 with TRBJ1-2; D perhaps matches TRBD1 (6 bases). The V and J ends lost 4 bases and 2 bases respectively, with 12 bases between them. Germline V gene data show CDR1 as SGHRS and CDR2 as YFSETQ. This CDR3 spans 14 amino acids. CDR3 in amino acids: CASSEATGNYGYTF. The DNA for the CDR3 is TGCGCCAGCAGCGAGGCCACAGGGAACTATGGCTACACCTTC.

The chain is built from TRBV5-6 and TRBJ2-5; possible D gene TRBD1, 6 bases. Germline-derived CDR1 and CDR2 are SGHDT and YYEEEE. CDR3 length: 16 residues. The V end lost 5 bases, the J end lost 5 bases, and 22 bases lay between the germline ends. CDR3 nucleotide sequence: TGTGCCAGCAGACCTTGGTCCCAGGGGAGTGGGGAGACCCAGTACTTC. As protein: CASRPWSQGSGETQYF.

Only a few counts were recorded for this clone. The V and J genes are TRBV6-5 and TRBJ2-7; possible D gene TRBD1, 5 bases. The CDR3 sequence is 13 residues long. Looked up from germline, CDR1 is MNHEY and CDR2 is SVGAGI. V lost 6 bases, J lost 2 bases, and 11 bases lay in between. CDR3 sequence: CASSGGAPYEQYF. In DNA form, the CDR3 reads TGTGCCAGCAGCGGTGGGGCTCCCTACGAGCAGTACTTC.

The chain is built from TRBV7-9 and TRBJ2-7; no firm D call. This CDR3 region has 14 residues. V lost 3 bases, J lost 2 bases, and 11 bases lay in between. CDR1 and CDR2 from the germline V gene are SEHNR and FQNEAQ (reference sequence). CDR3: CASSFWQRTYEQYF. CDR3 sequence (DNA): TGTGCCAGCAGCTTTTGGCAGAGGACCTACGAGCAGTACTTC. Full variable domain (remainder filled in from reference TRBV7-9 and TRBJ2-7): DTGVSQNPRHKITKRGQNVTFRCDPISEHNRLYWYRQTLGQGPEFLTYFQNEAQLEKSRLLSDRFSAERPKGSFSTLEIQRTEQGDSAMYLCASSFWQRTYEQYFGPGTRLTVT.

V and J are TRBV2 and TRBJ1-1; TRBD1 matches at 8 bases. This CDR3 spans 13 amino acids. CDR1 and CDR2 (germline): SNHLY, FYNNEI. V trimming: 3 bases; J trimming: 6 bases; junction bases outside the gene matches: 3. In nucleotides, the CDR3 is TGTGCCAGCAGTGATTCACAGGGGGCTGAAGCTTTCTTT. Translating it yields CASSDSQGAEAFF.

The chain couples TRBV5-1 to TRBJ2-3, with 8 nucleotides matching TRBD1. The ends lost 0 bases at V and 1 base at J; junction bases unmatched: 1. Germline loops: CDR1 SGHRS, CDR2 YFSETQ. The CDR3 spans 15 residues. This chain's CDR3 is CASSLGTGRTDTQYF. Written as DNA, the CDR3 is TGCGCCAGCAGCTTGGGGACAGGGCGCACAGATACGCAGTATTTT.

The V gene is TRBV4-3, the J gene TRBJ1-1; 10 bases match TRBD1. Trimming removed 0 bases from V and 4 bases from J; junction bases left unmatched: 2. Germline V lookup: CDR1 LGHNA, CDR2 YSLEER. The CDR3 length is 15 residues. The CDR3 sequence: CASSQDRTGGTEAFF. CDR3 sequence (DNA): TGCGCCAGCAGCCAAGATCGGACAGGGGGCACTGAAGCTTTCTTT.

The V call is TRBV28, the J call TRBJ2-7; 9 nucleotides match TRBD2. The germline CDR1 and CDR2 sequences are MDHEN and SYDVKM. CDR3 length: 14 residues. J lost 0 bases, V lost 6 bases, and 3 bases had no gene match. The CDR3 nucleotides are TGTGCCAGCAGCATGGGACTAGCCTCCTACGAGCAGTACTTC. Translated, it gives CASSMGLASYEQYF.

The chain couples TRBV4-2 to TRBJ2-4; TRBD1 agrees at 9 bases. The CDR3 loop spans 15 amino acids. CDR1 and CDR2 from the germline V gene are LGHNA and YNFKEQ. Trimming took 0 bases from V and 6 from J; bases not matched to a gene: 3. In DNA form, the CDR3 reads TGTGCCAGCAGCCAAGAAACAGGGGGCGCAAACATTCAGTACTTC. Protein: CASSQETGGANIQYF.

The rearrangement uses TRBV19 and TRBJ1-5; 8 positions agree with TRBD1. This CDR3 has 14 amino acids. The ends lost 6 bases at V and 5 bases at J; junction bases unmatched: 6. Germline-derived CDR1 and CDR2 are LNHDA and SQIVND (reference sequence). Here the CDR3 reads CASSPDRAYQPQHF. DNA for the CDR3: TGTGCCAGTAGCCCGGACAGGGCCTATCAGCCCCAGCATTTT.

V usage is TRBV25-1 and J usage is TRBJ2-7, with a possible D match to TRBD2 (6 bases). The CDR3 runs to 15 residues. Looked up from germline, CDR1 is MGHDK and CDR2 is SYGVNS. V gave up 0 bases and J gave up 4 bases, with 13 bases separating them. In DNA form, the CDR3 reads TGTGCCAGCAGTGAATATCAGGTGGGGGGATACGAGCAGTACTTC. Amino acids: CASSEYQVGGYEQYF.

The V and J genes are TRBV7-2 and TRBJ2-7; maybe TRBD1 (8 bases). Germline V lookup: CDR1 SGHTA, CDR2 FQGNSA. This CDR3 comprises 14 residues. The V end lost 3 bases, the J end lost 6 bases, and 15 bases lay between the germline ends. CDR3 in DNA: TGTGCCAGCAGCTTGGTACAGGGGGGGGTCGAGCAGTACTTC. It is translated as CASSLVQGGVEQYF.

The chain employs TRBV10-3 and TRBJ1-6, with 8 bases fitting TRBD1. Unmatched junction bases numbered 8, after V lost 6 bases and J lost 13 bases. CDR1 and CDR2 (germline): ENHRY, SYGVKD. This CDR3 spans 13 amino acids. CDR3 loop: CAIRAGGASPLHF. The CDR3 nucleotides are TGTGCCATCAGGGCAGGGGGCGCGTCGCCCCTCCACTTT.

The chain links TRBV11-3 to TRBJ2-5, with D possibly TRBD2 on 7 matching bases. The ends were cut back, 3 bases at V and 4 bases at J, with 9 bases in the middle. This CDR3 has 13 amino acids. Germline CDR1 is SGHNT and CDR2 is YENEEA. The CDR3 protein is CASSLRGGETQYF. The CDR3 bases are TGTGCCAGCAGCTTGAGGGGGGGAGAGACCCAGTACTTC.

The V gene is TRBV29-1, the J gene TRBJ2-3, with 9 nucleotides matching TRBD2. The V gene's germline CDR1 is SQVTM and CDR2 ANQGSEA. V was pared by 4 bases and J by 6 bases, with 11 bases of the junction left unmatched. The length of the CDR3 is 15 residues. DNA for the CDR3: TGCAGCGTTGGGGGTAGCGGGGGCCCGTCGGATACGCAGTATTTT. Its protein is CSVGGSGGPSDTQYF.